This TCR beta chain was recovered during a study of T cell responses to AZD1222 COVID-19 vaccine. Overall study findings and caveats: Most donors were white British, females outnumbered males, and clonal diversity was possibly underestimated.

About this clone itself: Its antigen is not known.

Assay: immunoSEQ multiplex PCR; the TCRdb copy retains only in-frame clones and omits some. This table has roughly 97,000 clones, 93% appearing once. V gave up 8 bases and J gave up 2 bases, with 5 bases separating them. CDR3 size: 10 residues. Germline V CDR1 and CDR2: GTSNPN, SVGIG (reference sequence). The TCR originated in an adult in good health. This specimen consisted of peripheral blood, obtained on day 0 of AZD1222 vaccination. The J gene is TRBJ2-3, the V gene TRBV30; D is undetermined. This CDR3 reads CAGDTDTQYF. CDR3 coding DNA: TGTGCCGGGGACACAGATACGCAGTATTTT.